The 26 T cell receptor beta chains reported below all come from one sample, sequenced in a study of blood T cell repertoires in COVID-19. TCRdb keeps only in-frame clones here, not all; method: immunoSEQ multiplex PCR. Of 180,000 or so clones in the sample, roughly 86% are singletons; the top ten hold less than 3.5%. Sequenced: peripheral blood. Receptors were obtained from a man between 65 and 80 years old with acute or convalescent COVID-19.

The chain joins TRBV24-1 to TRBJ2-1, with 7 bases lining up with TRBD1. V lost 5 bases, J lost 6 bases, and 3 bases stayed unmatched. Germline V gene data show CDR1 as KGHDR and CDR2 as SFDVKD. The CDR3 is 13 amino acids. This chain's CDR3 is CATSGQGPNEQFF. The CDR3 nucleotides read TGTGCCACCAGTGGACAGGGCCCCAATGAGCAGTTCTTC.

The J gene is TRBJ1-5, the V gene TRBV4-2; maybe TRBD1 (5 bases). Germline-derived CDR1 and CDR2 are LGHNA and YNFKEQ. The V gene lost 1 base and the J gene lost 5 bases, with 12 bases spanning the gap. This CDR3 is built from 15 residues. The CDR3 loop is CASSQVSQQDQPQHF. DNA for the CDR3: TGTGCCAGCAGCCAAGTCAGTCAACAGGATCAGCCCCAGCATTTT.

This clone was picked up a small number of times. V usage is TRBV23-1 and J usage is TRBJ1-6; D gene ambiguous. TRBV23-1 is an open reading frame whose function is uncertain. This CDR3 is built from 14 residues. V was pared by 6 bases and J by 10 bases, with 16 bases between. The CDR3: CASSPVHEGSPLHF. CDR3 coding DNA: TGCGCCAGCAGCCCAGTCCACGAGGGATCACCCCTCCACTTT.

The rearrangement links TRBV4-3 to TRBJ2-2; D is perhaps TRBD2 (6 bases). Trimming removed 2 bases from V and 4 bases from J, with 8 bases in between. CDR1 LGHNA and CDR2 YSLEER come from the germline V gene. The length of the CDR3 is 14 residues. Here the CDR3 reads CASSQWRGTGELFF. CDR3 in DNA: TGCGCCAGCAGCCAATGGCGGGGCACCGGGGAGCTGTTTTTT.

DNA for the CDR3: TGCGCCAGCAGCCCCATGGACAGCTATGGCTACACCTTC. Encoded protein: CASSPMDSYGYTF. V and J are TRBV5-1 and TRBJ1-2; D possibly corresponds to TRBD1 (6 bases). Trimming removed 4 bases at V and 4 bases at J, with 11 bases between. Germline assignment: CDR1 SGHRS and CDR2 YFSETQ. This CDR3 has 13 residues.

The rearrangement joins TRBV6-6 to TRBJ1-2; D ambiguous. The V end was cut by 4 bases, the J end by 5 bases, with 17 bases between. The germline CDR1 and CDR2 sequences are MNHNY and SVGAGI (reference sequence). This CDR3 is built from 15 residues. CDR3 bases: TGTGCCAGCAGTTTATGGACCGGAGGTGATTATGGCTACACCTTC. This sequence encodes CASSLWTGGDYGYTF.

V usage is TRBV6-5 and J usage is TRBJ2-1; D unresolved. The V end lost 7 bases, the J end lost 7 bases, and 20 bases lay between the germline ends. This CDR3 region has 15 residues. The germline V gene encodes CDR1 MNHEY and CDR2 SVGAGI. CDR3 bases: TGTGCCAGCAAGCCGGAGCCATATCCGGTGAATGAGCAGTTCTTC. Amino acids: CASKPEPYPVNEQFF.

The V call is TRBV4-1, the J call TRBJ2-1; 14 bases are a match to TRBD2. The germline V gene encodes CDR1 MGHRA and CDR2 YSYEKL. J lost 8 bases, V lost 6 bases, and 9 bases had no gene match. The CDR3 covers 16 residues. This chain's CDR3 is CASSPGLAGGQDEQFF. The CDR3 DNA follows: TGCGCCAGCAGTCCTGGACTAGCGGGAGGACAGGATGAGCAGTTCTTC.

The chain combines TRBV2 with TRBJ1-4; the D is unclear. The germline gives CDR1 SNHLY, CDR2 FYNNEI. V lost 2 bases, J lost 8 bases, and 12 bases lay in between. The CDR3 is made up of 14 amino acids. For the CDR3, the DNA is TGTGCCAGCAGTGAATCGAGGGTGGGGGAAAAACTGTTTTTT. Translation gives CASSESRVGEKLFF.

The chain recombines TRBV5-5 with TRBJ2-4; 7 bases map to TRBD2. Germline loops: CDR1 SGHKS, CDR2 YYEKEE (reference sequence). The CDR3 sequence is 13 residues long. Trimming removed 0 bases from V and 7 bases from J; junction bases left unmatched: 1. CDR3 amino acids: CASSLAGGNIQYF. For the CDR3, the DNA is TGTGCCAGCAGCTTGGCCGGGGGGAACATTCAGTACTTC.

The chain is built from TRBV28 and TRBJ1-2; 8 nucleotides agree with TRBD1. The V and J ends lost 1 base and 6 bases, in that order; junction bases with no gene match: 7. This CDR3 spans 15 amino acids. Germline V CDR1 and CDR2: MDHEN, SYDVKM. The DNA of the CDR3 is TGTGCCAGCAGTTTATTGGTGAGCAGGGGGCATGGCTACACCTTC. Protein sequence: CASSLLVSRGHGYTF.

The V call is TRBV6-5, the J call TRBJ2-7, with D hard to call. V lost 5 bases, J lost 2 bases, and 10 bases lay in between. Germline CDR1 MNHEY, CDR2 SVGAGI. This CDR3 region has 13 residues. The CDR3 sequence: CASSSGQTYEQYF. For the CDR3, the DNA is TGTGCCAGCAGTAGTGGCCAGACCTACGAGCAGTACTTC.

In DNA, the CDR3 is TGCGCCAGCAGTGCATCCGGGACTAGACCCACGAATGAGCAGTTCTTC. Encoded protein: CASSASGTRPTNEQFF. The chain employs TRBV10-2 and TRBJ2-1, with 8 bases aligning to TRBD2. The V and J ends lost 4 bases and 7 bases, in that order; junction bases with no gene match: 12. The CDR3 sequence is 16 residues long. The germline V gene encodes CDR1 WSHSY and CDR2 SAAADI.

This clone turned up a few times. This chain uses TRBV7-8 with TRBJ2-1, with 13 positions matching TRBD2. Trimming removed 3 bases from V and 10 bases from J; junction bases left unmatched: 3. This CDR3 comprises 14 residues. Germline V gene lookup returns CDR1 SGHVS and CDR2 FQNEAQ. CDR3 residues: CASSLGLAGREQFF. The CDR3 DNA reads TGTGCCAGCAGCTTGGGACTAGCGGGGCGGGAGCAGTTCTTC.

The chain has TRBV7-2 and TRBJ2-5; D is perhaps TRBD1 (5 bases). This CDR3 spans 14 amino acids. Germline values: CDR1 SGHTA, CDR2 FQGNSA. The V end lost 7 bases, the J end lost 4 bases, and 16 bases lay between the germline ends. The CDR3 reads CASTTTGASETQYF. CDR3 DNA: TGTGCCAGCACCACCACAGGAGCGTCAGAGACCCAGTACTTC.

This clone came up once. The V and J genes are TRBV5-4 and TRBJ2-7; TRBD1 agrees at 7 bases. Germline V gene sequence: CDR1 SGHNT, CDR2 YYREEE (reference sequence). This CDR3 region has 14 residues. Trimming took 4 bases from V and 6 from J; bases not matched to a gene: 10. CDR3 in amino acids: CASSAGGRGFEQYF. Written as DNA, the CDR3 is TGTGCCAGCAGCGCAGGGGGAAGGGGGTTCGAGCAGTACTTC.

This rearrangement joins TRBV30 to TRBJ2-2, with D unclear. V shed 2 bases and J shed 4 bases, with 11 bases lying between them. Germline V CDR1 and CDR2: GTSNPN, SVGIG (reference sequence). This CDR3 contains 14 residues. CDR3 region: CAWSPIVRTGELFF. CDR3 DNA sequence: TGTGCCTGGAGTCCCATAGTCCGCACCGGGGAGCTGTTTTTT.

The rearrangement joins TRBV19 to TRBJ2-7, with 13 positions matching TRBD2. The length of the CDR3 is 16 residues. Germline V gene sequence: CDR1 LNHDA, CDR2 SQIVND (reference sequence). V lost 7 bases and J lost 2; bases outside the gene matches: 8. The CDR3 spells CASTLTGTSGTYEQYF. The CDR3 DNA sequence: TGTGCCAGTACCCTTACTGGGACTAGCGGGACCTACGAGCAGTACTTC.

The rearrangement uses TRBV27 and TRBJ2-3, with a tentative D call TRBD1 (5 bases). Germline V gene sequence: CDR1 MNHEY, CDR2 SMNVEV (reference sequence). This CDR3 has 15 amino acids. The ends were cut back, 5 bases at V and 5 bases at J, with 17 bases in the middle. CDR3 DNA: TGTGCCAGCAGTAGAGAGGACATTCCGGGAGATACGCAGTATTTT. Its protein is CASSREDIPGDTQYF.

This clone showed up just once. This chain joins TRBV7-8 and TRBJ2-3; tentatively, D is TRBD2 (6 bases). Germline assignment: CDR1 SGHVS and CDR2 FQNEAQ. The CDR3 length is 15 residues. Trimming pared 7 bases from V and 5 bases from J, leaving 19 bases between. CDR3 sequence (DNA): TGTGCCAGCAATATGGGGAGGAGGTTCATAGATACGCAGTATTTT. Residues: CASNMGRRFIDTQYF.

This clone came up a few times. V gene TRBV6-5 combines with J gene TRBJ2-3, with D perhaps matching TRBD1 (7 bases). The V end lost 6 bases, the J end lost 2 bases, and 12 bases lay between the germline ends. The CDR3 contains 14 residues. The germline CDR1 and CDR2 sequences are MNHEY and SVGAGI. The CDR3 DNA follows: TGTGCCAGCAGGCGGGACAGTTACACAGATACGCAGTATTTT. The encoded protein is CASRRDSYTDTQYF.

V and J are TRBV18 and TRBJ2-7; D is possibly TRBD1 (6 bases). The CDR3 totals 14 residues. The germline V and J ends were trimmed by 0 bases and 2 bases, with 8 bases remaining between them. The germline CDR1 and CDR2 sequences are KGHSH and LQKENI. The CDR3 DNA reads as TGTGCCAGCTCACCACCAACAGGGACCTACGAGCAGTACTTC. It yields the protein CASSPPTGTYEQYF.

J is TRBJ1-3 and V is TRBV9, with no clear D. CDR1 is SGDLS, CDR2 YYNGEE, per germline. Trimming took 2 bases from V and 4 from J, leaving 13 bases between them. The CDR3 has 15 amino acids. CDR3 protein: CASSVSRRWGNTIYF. The CDR3 DNA is TGTGCCAGCAGCGTCTCCCGGCGGTGGGGAAACACCATATATTTT.

This clone turned up a few times. This chain links TRBV2 with TRBJ1-6, with D perhaps matching TRBD1 (5 bases). In germline, CDR1 is SNHLY, CDR2 FYNNEI. The CDR3 is 15 amino acids. The V end lost 2 bases, the J end lost 8 bases, and 13 bases lay between the germline ends. Here the CDR3 DNA reads TGTGCCAGCAGTGAACAGGGTATGGGATATTCACCCCTCCACTTT. It encodes CASSEQGMGYSPLHF.

The sample holds a few counts of this clone. This chain uses TRBV11-3 with TRBJ1-1; 8 positions match TRBD1. Germline V gene lookup returns CDR1 SGHNT and CDR2 YENEEA. Losses at the gene ends were 4 bases for V and 0 bases for J; bases not matched to a gene: 7. This CDR3 contains 16 residues. The DNA for the CDR3 is TGTGCCAGCAGCTCCGGACAGGGTACTATGAACACTGAAGCTTTCTTT. Encoded protein: CASSSGQGTMNTEAFF.

This clone has a handful of counts. The chain employs TRBV7-6 and TRBJ1-3; tentative D call: TRBD1 (6 bases). Germline loops: CDR1 SGHVS, CDR2 FNYEAQ. This CDR3 is built from 15 residues. V was trimmed by 1 base and J by 2 bases, leaving 9 bases between them. CDR3 nucleotide sequence: TGTGCCAGCAGCTTAGGGGGGGGCCCTGGAAACACCATATATTTT. Protein: CASSLGGGPGNTIYF.